This T cell receptor (beta chain) was sequenced for a study of CD8 T cells in ankylosing spondylitis. Findings and caveats of the study: Seemingly distinctive of ankylosing spondylitis blood was a TCR beta motif formed by eight highly homologous variants.

Only a few counts were recorded for this clonotype. Its specificity is not known. TCRdb reprocessed the 5' RACE reads with MiXCR, giving one entry per CDR3 protein. The data contain 800,000 to 900,000 distinct CDR3 sequences, over 9.5% of them singletons. The CDR3 sequence is 13 residues long. Looked up from germline, CDR1 is MNHEY and CDR2 is SVGEGT. V was trimmed by 4 bases and J by 4 bases, leaving 10 bases between them. The sequenced sample was blood, either unsorted or a sorted T cell fraction (not recorded which). The TCR comes from a male donor with ankylosing spondylitis. This chain uses TRBV6-2 or TRBV6-3 with TRBJ1-1, with D uncertain. This CDR3 is CASSSPGGTEAFF. The CDR3 DNA reads as TGTGCCAGCAGTTCCCCCGGAGGCACTGAAGCTTTCTTT.